These 2 T cell receptor beta chains came from one sample sequenced in a study of blood T cells in healthy people across ages. A sample-barcoded 5' primer and a J-beta primer mix were used in a second PCR of about 7 to 12 cycles. TCRdb re-called the 5' RACE reads with MiXCR, one entry per CDR3 protein. Of hundreds of thousands of distinct CDR3 sequences in the sample, more than 40% were seen once. The sequencing sample was made of blood. These receptors were collected from a man aged 55 to 70 in good health.

This clonotype has just a few counts. The chain uses TRBV2 and TRBJ2-7; 10 bases agree with TRBD1. With V trimmed by 6 bases and J by 3 bases, 8 bases remained unmatched. The V gene's germline CDR1 is SNHLY and CDR2 FYNNEI. This CDR3 is built from 15 residues. This CDR3 reads CASRETGGSFYEQYF. CDR3 coding DNA: TGTGCCAGCAGAGAGACAGGGGGCTCCTTCTACGAGCAGTACTTC.

This chain connects TRBV4-2 to TRBJ2-7; D perhaps matches TRBD2 (6 bases). This CDR3 has 16 residues. Trimming shortened V by 2 bases and J by 4 bases, and 18 bases separated the two germline ends. Germline loops: CDR1 LGHNA, CDR2 YNFKEQ. CDR3 in DNA: TGTGCCAGCAGCCAAATCGGGGGTAGCGATCGTTACGAGCAGTACTTC. Amino acids: CASSQIGGSDRYEQYF.